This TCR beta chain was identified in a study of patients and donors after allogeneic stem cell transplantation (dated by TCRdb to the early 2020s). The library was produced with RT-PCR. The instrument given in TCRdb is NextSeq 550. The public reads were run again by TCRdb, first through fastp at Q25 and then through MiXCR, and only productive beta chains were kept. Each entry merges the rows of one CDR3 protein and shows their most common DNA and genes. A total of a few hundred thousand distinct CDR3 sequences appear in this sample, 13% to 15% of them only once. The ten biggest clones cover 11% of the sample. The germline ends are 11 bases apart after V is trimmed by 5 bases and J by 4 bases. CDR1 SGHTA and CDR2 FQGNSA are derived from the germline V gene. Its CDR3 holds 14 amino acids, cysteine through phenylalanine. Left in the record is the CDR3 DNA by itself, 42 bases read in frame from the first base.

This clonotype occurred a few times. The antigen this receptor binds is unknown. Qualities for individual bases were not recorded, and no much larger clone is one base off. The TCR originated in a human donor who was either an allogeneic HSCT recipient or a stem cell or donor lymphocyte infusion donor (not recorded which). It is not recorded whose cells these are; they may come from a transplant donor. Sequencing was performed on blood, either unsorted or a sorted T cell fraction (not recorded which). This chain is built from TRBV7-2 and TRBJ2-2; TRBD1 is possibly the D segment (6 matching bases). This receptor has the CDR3 CASSKGQTTGELFF. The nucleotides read TGTGCCAGCAGCAAGGGACAAACCACCGGGGAGCTGTTTTTT. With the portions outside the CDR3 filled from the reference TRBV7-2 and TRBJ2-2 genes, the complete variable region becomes GAGVSQSPSNKVTEKGKDVELRCDPISGHTALYWYRQSLGQGLEFLIYFQGNSAPDKSGLPSDRFSAERTGGSVSTLTIQRTQQEDSAVYLCASSKGQTTGELFFGEGSRLTVL.